The 22 T cell receptor beta chains below were found in one sample sequenced in a study of blood T cells in healthy people across ages. A second PCR of 7 to 11 cycles used a sample-barcoded 5' primer and a J-beta primer mix. TCRdb independently ran MiXCR on the 5' RACE reads; one entry per CDR3 protein. The sample carries about 1.6 million distinct CDR3 sequences, roughly 32% recorded once. The sample comprised blood. Receptors were obtained from a young woman in good health.

The J gene is TRBJ2-1, the V gene TRBV4-2, with D possibly TRBD2 on 7 matching bases. The germline CDR1 and CDR2 sequences are LGHNA and YNFKEQ. This CDR3 region has 18 residues. V lost 2 bases, J lost 0 bases, and 17 bases lay in between. The DNA of the CDR3 is TGTGCCAGCAGCCAACTCCCCGGGGGGCAGAGCTCCTACAATGAGCAGTTCTTC. Translated, it gives CASSQLPGGQSSYNEQFF.

This chain uses TRBV20-1 with TRBJ1-5; 10 bases line up with TRBD1. CDR3 length: 18 amino acids. The junction had 9 bases not matched to a gene; V was cut back by 1 base and J by 0 bases. CDR1 is DFQATT and CDR2 is SNEGSKA in the germline V gene (reference sequence). CDR3 DNA sequence: TGCAGTGCTAGAGTTGCGGGACAGGGGCGTTTTAGCAATCAGCCCCAGCATTTT. Encoded protein: CSARVAGQGRFSNQPQHF.

This clonotype has more than one count but fewer than ten. A much larger clone differs from this one at a single base, so this may be a read error. The chain joins TRBV29-1 to TRBJ2-1, with D maybe TRBD2 (5 bases). This CDR3 is 9 amino acids long. Germline-derived CDR1 and CDR2 are SQVTM and ANQGSEA. CDR3: CSAGNERFF. CDR3 sequence (DNA): TGCAGCGCCGGGAATGAGCGGTTCTTC.

This clonotype has more than one count but fewer than ten. The chain is built from TRBV27 and TRBJ2-3, with 15 nucleotides matching TRBD2. The germline CDR1 and CDR2 sequences are MNHEY and SMNVEV (reference sequence). CDR3 length: 18 amino acids. With 7 bases clipped from V and 3 bases from J, the junction kept 11 bases outside the gene matches. The CDR3 bases are TGTGCCAGCACTCCAGGGGGGACTAGCGGGAGGTGGACAGATACGCAGTATTTT. This encodes CASTPGGTSGRWTDTQYF.

A note on this clonotype: Relative to the germline gene, one junction end is altered; a read error may explain this. This rearrangement joins TRBV2 to TRBJ2-7, with D tentatively TRBD1 or TRBD2 (5 bases each). The CDR3 spans 15 residues. The germline V gene has CDR1 SNHLY and CDR2 FYNNEI. CDR3 amino acids: CASNEPGPVPYEQYF. DNA for the CDR3: TGTGCCAGCAATGAACCGGGACCGGTGCCCTACGAGCAGTACTTC. The complete variable domain, with remaining parts taken from reference TRBV2 and TRBJ2-7, reads EPEVTQTPSHQVTQMGQEVILRCVPISNHLYFYWYRQILGQKVEFLVSFYNNEISEKSEIFDDQFSVERPDGSNFTLKIRSTKLEDSAMYFCASNEPGPVPYEQYFGPGTRLTVT.

The chain employs TRBV20-1 and TRBJ1-1; 7 nucleotides match TRBD1. The V and J ends lost 5 bases and 7 bases, in that order; junction bases with no gene match: 10. Germline CDR1 and CDR2: DFQATT and SNEGSKA (reference sequence). The CDR3 consists of 13 residues. CDR3 sequence reads: CSAFPGGRVEAFF. As DNA, the CDR3 is TGCAGTGCTTTTCCAGGGGGGCGAGTTGAAGCTTTCTTT.

For this clonotype: Sequence at one end of the junction differs from germline and may be a read error. The genes are TRBV14 and TRBJ2-1, with D possibly matching TRBD2 (5 bases). Germline V gene sequence: CDR1 SGHDN, CDR2 FVKESK. The CDR3 length is 16 residues. CDR3 region: CASSQLTAVITDERFF. In nucleotides, the CDR3 is TGTGCCAGCAGCCAACTAACAGCGGTTATTACCGATGAGCGGTTCTTC.

On this clonotype: It may be a read error: a sequence one base away is much more abundant. This chain connects TRBV12-3 or TRBV12-4 to TRBJ2-4; 9 bases agree with TRBD1. The J call is in doubt because the DNA end fits TRBJ2-7 better. The CDR3 is 16 amino acids. CDR3 region: CASSHYSGQGSSEQYF. The DNA for the CDR3 is TGTGCCAGCAGCCACTACTCGGGACAGGGAAGTTCCGAGCAGTACTTC.

For this clonotype: One end of the junction varies from germline; a read error may be responsible. The chain uses TRBV14 and TRBJ2-5; 10 bases are a match to TRBD2. Judging by the DNA end, TRBJ2-7 fits better; the J call may be wrong. The V gene's germline CDR1 is SGHDN and CDR2 FVKESK. This CDR3 is built from 14 residues. CDR3 sequence: CASGQLAGNYEQYF. For the CDR3, the DNA is TGTGCCAGCGGCCAACTAGCGGGGAACTACGAGCAGTACTTC.

This clonotype was detected a few times. V gene TRBV20-1 combines with J gene TRBJ2-3, with 13 nucleotides matching TRBD2. V lost 6 bases, J lost 2 bases, and 5 bases stayed unmatched. The CDR3 consists of 15 residues. The germline V gene has CDR1 DFQATT and CDR2 SNEGSKA (reference sequence). The CDR3 spells CSALLAGGPTDTQYF. The CDR3, as DNA: TGCAGTGCCTTACTAGCGGGAGGGCCCACAGATACGCAGTATTTT.

This clonotype turned up a few times. The chain combines TRBV4-1 with TRBJ2-7; TRBD2 is a possible D gene (6 bases). Per germline, CDR1 MGHRA and CDR2 YSYEKL. This CDR3 spans 16 amino acids. Deletions cut 4 bases from V and 5 bases from J, with 21 bases between. CDR3 bases: TGCGCCAGCAGCCGAAAGCGGGCTCCAGGAGAGGACGAGCAGTACTTC. This encodes CASSRKRAPGEDEQYF.

This clonotype was seen more than once but under ten times. The J gene is TRBJ2-7, the V gene TRBV13; D is ambiguous. Trimming pared 6 bases from V and 3 bases from J, leaving 18 bases between. Germline V CDR1 and CDR2: PRHDT, FYEKMQ (reference sequence). CDR3 size: 15 residues. CDR3 protein: CASSSEGSGFYEQYF. DNA of the CDR3: TGTGCCAGCAGTTCCGAAGGGTCCGGGTTCTACGAGCAGTACTTC. Filled out from reference TRBV13 and TRBJ2-7, the complete variable domain reads AAGVIQSPRHLIKEKRETATLKCYPIPRHDTVYWYQQGPGQDPQFLISFYEKMQSDKGSIPDRFSAQQFSDYHSELNMSSLELGDSALYFCASSSEGSGFYEQYFGPGTRLTVT.

This clonotype was picked up a small number of times. The chain employs TRBV3-1 and TRBJ2-1; TRBD1 agrees at 7 bases. J was trimmed by 10 bases and V by 8 bases; bases with no gene match: 8. Germline-derived CDR1 and CDR2 are LGHDT and YNNKEL (reference sequence). The CDR3 contains 12 residues. CDR3 nucleotides: TGTGCCAGCGGACAGGCACCTAAGGAGCAGTTCTTC. Protein product: CASGQAPKEQFF.

The chain carries TRBV5-1 and TRBJ2-2; no reliable D call. The CDR3 runs 13 residues. In germline, CDR1 is SGHRS, CDR2 YFSETQ. V was trimmed by 4 bases and J by 6 bases, leaving 10 bases between them. The CDR3 bases are TGCGCCAGCAGCATGGGTCAGCCCGGGGAGCTGTTTTTT. Amino acids: CASSMGQPGELFF. Together with reference TRBV5-1 and TRBJ2-2, the CDR3 gives the full variable domain: KAGVTQTPRYLIKTRGQQVTLSCSPISGHRSVSWYQQTPGQGLQFLFEYFSETQRNKGNFPGRFSGRQFSNSRSEMNVSTLELGDSALYLCASSMGQPGELFFGEGSRLTVL.

This clonotype was detected only a few times. The rearrangement links TRBV10-3 to TRBJ2-3; no firm D call. Germline assignment: CDR1 ENHRY and CDR2 SYGVKD. Between the trimmed V and J ends, which lost 3 bases and 4 bases, there was a span of 14 bases. CDR3 length: 15 amino acids. CDR3 residues: CAISDRVEMADTQYF. Here the CDR3 DNA reads TGTGCCATCAGTGACCGGGTCGAAATGGCAGATACGCAGTATTTT.

This clonotype was picked up many times. The chain uses TRBV12-3 or TRBV12-4 and TRBJ2-5, with a tentative D call TRBD2 (7 bases). The CDR3 loop spans 14 amino acids. Between the trimmed V and J ends, which lost 6 bases and 5 bases, there was a span of 16 bases. The CDR3, as DNA: TGTGCCAGCAGCTTCGGAGGGGGGGCGGAGACCCAGTACTTC. Translating gives CASSFGGGAETQYF.

V gene TRBV20-1 combines with J gene TRBJ2-1; D assignment may be TRBD1 or TRBD2 (5 bases each). V lost 2 bases, J lost 7 bases, and 12 bases lay in between. This CDR3 has 13 residues. CDR1 and CDR2 from the germline V gene are DFQATT and SNEGSKA (reference sequence). CDR3 loop: CSARPRGENEQFF. The DNA for the CDR3 is TGCAGTGCTAGACCCCGAGGGGAGAATGAGCAGTTCTTC.

The chain carries TRBV7-9 and TRBJ2-3, with 9 bases lining up with TRBD1. The junction had 8 bases not matched to a gene; V was cut back by 5 bases and J by 2 bases. Germline V CDR1 and CDR2: SEHNR, FQNEAQ (reference sequence). This CDR3 has 16 amino acids. CDR3 protein: CASSPRQGEPTDTQYF. The CDR3 nucleotides are TGTGCCAGCAGCCCCCGACAGGGGGAACCCACAGATACGCAGTATTTT.

This clonotype was observed a handful of times. The chain has TRBV7-3 and TRBJ2-1; possibly TRBD1 or TRBD2 for D (6 bases each). Germline V gene sequence: CDR1 SGHTA, CDR2 FQGTGA. This CDR3 has 13 residues. Trimming shortened V by 4 bases and J by 10 bases, and 14 bases separated the two germline ends. The CDR3 nucleotides read TGTGCCAGCAGCTCCCGTCGGGGGCAAGAGCAGTTCTTC. Its protein product is CASSSRRGQEQFF.

The chain uses TRBV28 and TRBJ2-7, with 11 bases identical to TRBD1. Germline CDR1 reads MDHEN; CDR2 reads SYDVKM. This CDR3 region has 16 residues. Losses at the gene ends were 5 bases for V and 5 bases for J; bases not matched to a gene: 11. The CDR3 nucleotides read TGTGCCAGCAGTGCTATCGGCGGACAGGGGGCAAACGAGCAGTACTTC. Protein sequence: CASSAIGGQGANEQYF.

Worth noting for this clonotype: This may arise from a read error, as a much more abundant clone is one base away. The genes are TRBV7-2 and TRBJ2-3, with 15 bases identical to TRBD2. CDR1 and CDR2 from the germline V gene are SGHTA and FQGNSA. The CDR3 sequence is 16 residues long. V lost 6 bases and J lost 4; bases outside the gene matches: 5. The CDR3: CASRLGLAGGPDTQYF. The CDR3, as DNA: TGTGCCAGCAGATTGGGACTAGCGGGGGGCCCAGATACGCAGTATTTT.

Points on this clonotype: One junction end disagrees with the germline gene, perhaps due to a read error. This chain links TRBV15 with TRBJ2-7, with D perhaps being TRBD1 or TRBD2 (5 bases each). This CDR3 spans 15 amino acids. CDR1 and CDR2 (germline): LNHNV, YYDKDF (reference sequence). The CDR3 DNA is TGTGCCACCAACAGAGCCCCCGGGACCCCCTACGAGCAGTACTTC. As protein: CATNRAPGTPYEQYF.